This T cell receptor (beta chain) was sequenced for a study of T cells after yellow fever vaccination. Study observations and caveats: Most clones from primary vaccination resurfaced after the booster (approximately 95% CD4, 75% to 90% CD8).

Details on this clonotype: The antigen remains undetermined.

TCRdb reprocessed the 5' RACE reads with MiXCR, giving one entry per CDR3 protein. The repertoire holds 150,000 to 200,000 distinct CDR3 sequences, with more than 9.5% as singletons. The V gene lost 4 bases and the J gene lost 2 bases, with 7 bases spanning the gap. Germline assignment: CDR1 SGHNT and CDR2 YYREEE (reference sequence). This CDR3 contains 12 residues. The receptor comes from a man aged 18-30 years who received the YFV17D yellow fever vaccine. Sequences were derived from CD8+ T cells sorted from PBMCs, sampled 15 days after the yellow fever booster vaccination. The chain is built from TRBV5-4 and TRBJ2-7; D is unresolved. CDR3 nucleotides: TGTGCCAGCAGCGAACAGACCTACGAGCAGTACTTC. This translates into CASSEQTYEQYF.